Listed here are 26 T cell receptor beta chains from one sample, sequenced in a study of cytomegalovirus exposure and HLA in healthy donors. Primers included in the PCR were 60 Vbeta and 13 Jbeta primers. Sequencing used immunoSEQ multiplex PCR; TCRdb keeps in-frame clones, though not all of them. Among roughly 200,000 clones, approximately 78% were seen once, and the ten largest hold about 14%. The specimen sequenced was PBMCs. The receptor source for this set is a woman aged 25 to 39 in good health and CMV-seropositive.

The chain uses TRBV28 and TRBJ1-5, with TRBD1 matching over 7 bases. Germline CDR1 is MDHEN and CDR2 is SYDVKM. The CDR3 runs to 13 residues. Germline trimming cut 5 bases from V and 9 bases from J; bases unmatched to any gene: 7. Here the CDR3 DNA reads TGTGCCAGCAGTCCGAGGACAGGATGGCCCCAGCATTTT. It translates to CASSPRTGWPQHF.

The chain recombines TRBV15 with TRBJ2-5; 9 nucleotides match TRBD1. CDR1 is LNHNV, CDR2 YYDKDF, per germline (reference sequence). The CDR3 contains 13 residues. J gave up 7 bases and V 9 bases, and 9 bases lay outside the gene matches. CDR3 sequence reads: CATTGQGFGTQYF. The CDR3 DNA reads as TGTGCCACGACCGGACAGGGGTTTGGGACCCAGTACTTC.

The chain uses TRBV6-5 and TRBJ1-6; 10 nucleotides line up with TRBD1. The CDR3 contains 14 residues. CDR1 is MNHEY, CDR2 SVGAGI, per germline. V was clipped by 2 bases and J by 9 bases; unmatched bases: 1. The CDR3, as DNA: TGTGCCAGCAGTTACGGGACAGGGGTTTCACCCCTCCACTTT. This encodes CASSYGTGVSPLHF.

In this sample, this clone turned up a few times. The V call is TRBV4-3, the J call TRBJ2-1; 8 nucleotides align to TRBD2. The CDR3 is 16 residues long. The V segment lost 0 bases and the J segment 8 bases; nucleotides outside the gene matches: 9. The germline V gene encodes CDR1 LGHNA and CDR2 YSLEER. The CDR3 DNA follows: TGCGCCAGCAGCCAAGATCCGCGGGAGGCGAGCTATGAGCAGTTCTTC. It codes for CASSQDPREASYEQFF.

There are a few counts of this clone. This sequence joins TRBV9 and TRBJ1-1; 7 bases align to TRBD1. This CDR3 comprises 15 residues. Germline lookup yields CDR1 SGDLS and CDR2 YYNGEE. Losses at the gene ends were 0 bases for V and 0 bases for J; bases not matched to a gene: 2. The CDR3 is CASSVGTGLNTEAFF. The CDR3 DNA sequence: TGTGCCAGCAGCGTAGGGACAGGCTTGAACACTGAAGCTTTCTTT.

A remark on this clone: An end of the junction differs from the germline gene, which may be a read error. The V gene is TRBV7-7, the J gene TRBJ2-1; 9 nucleotides line up with TRBD2. The CDR3 totals 19 residues. CDR1 and CDR2 from the germline V gene are SSHAT and FNYEAQ (reference sequence). For the CDR3, the DNA is TGTGCTAGCAGCTTAGCGGGGCCGGGGGTAGCGGGAGTCTACAATGAGCAGTTCTTC. It codes for CASSLAGPGVAGVYNEQFF.

CDR3 residues: CASSERQGTQYF. The DNA for the CDR3 is TGCGCCAGCAGTGAAAGACAGGGGACCCAGTACTTC. The V call is TRBV10-1, the J call TRBJ2-5; 7 nucleotides align to TRBD1. The CDR3 sequence is 12 residues long. Per the germline V gene, CDR1 is WNHNN and CDR2 is SYGVQD (reference sequence). After removal of 3 bases from V and 7 bases from J, the junction contained 2 bases not matched to a gene.

The chain recombines TRBV5-1 with TRBJ2-2; D is unclear. V lost 0 bases, J lost 5 bases, and 17 bases lay in between. The CDR3 contains 17 residues. The germline CDR1 and CDR2 sequences are SGHRS and YFSETQ. In DNA form, the CDR3 reads TGCGCCAGCAGCTTGGCCCCAATGGGCACCAGAACCGGGGAGCTGTTTTTT. It specifies CASSLAPMGTRTGELFF.

The chain recombines TRBV28 with TRBJ1-2; perhaps TRBD1 as D (5 bases). Germline lookup yields CDR1 MDHEN and CDR2 SYDVKM. The CDR3 is 14 residues long. V was shortened by 6 bases and J by 3 bases, with 14 bases between the two germline ends. The CDR3 region is CASRSHGGDYGYTF. In nucleotides, the CDR3 is TGTGCCAGCAGATCTCACGGAGGGGACTATGGCTACACCTTC.

This clone was seen more than once but under ten times. The chain combines TRBV6-6 with TRBJ1-4, with TRBD1 as a possible D gene (5 bases). The length of the CDR3 is 15 residues. Germline lookup yields CDR1 MNHNY and CDR2 SVGAGI (reference sequence). V lost 7 bases, J lost 3 bases, and 15 bases lay in between. The chain's CDR3 is CASTKTGYPNEKLFF. In DNA form, the CDR3 reads TGTGCCAGCACCAAAACAGGTTATCCTAATGAAAAACTGTTTTTT.

The chain carries TRBV2 and TRBJ1-2, with 9 bases matching TRBD1. Germline assignment: CDR1 SNHLY and CDR2 FYNNEI. Trimming took 6 bases from V and 7 from J; bases not matched to a gene: 6. CDR3 length: 13 amino acids. In DNA form, the CDR3 reads TGTGCCAGCAGCTACGACAGGGGGTTTGGCTACACCTTC. It translates to CASSYDRGFGYTF.

V usage is TRBV21-1 and J usage is TRBJ1-1; the table's TRBD1 call for D was not verified on the DNA. TRBV21-1 is a pseudogene. The CDR3 totals 15 residues. The CDR3 here is CASSNRGTENTEAFF. Here the CDR3 DNA reads TGTGCCAGCAGCAACAGGGGGACTGAGAACACTGAAGCTTTCTTT.

This sequence joins TRBV10-1 and TRBJ1-4; D possibly corresponds to TRBD1 (6 bases). The CDR3 is made up of 13 amino acids. The V end lost 8 bases, the J end lost 7 bases, and 14 bases lay between the germline ends. The germline V gene has CDR1 WNHNN and CDR2 SYGVQD (reference sequence). In nucleotides, the CDR3 is TGCGCCAGCGGGACAAATTCGGGTGAAAAACTGTTTTTT. Translation: CASGTNSGEKLFF.

This clone has more than one count but fewer than ten. The chain joins TRBV30 to TRBJ2-1; a possible D gene is TRBD2 (5 bases). The V end lost 5 bases, the J end lost 9 bases, and 14 bases lay between the germline ends. Germline values: CDR1 GTSNPN, CDR2 SVGIG (reference sequence). This CDR3 is 12 amino acids long. The CDR3 here is CAWLDFAGEQFF. The CDR3, as DNA: TGTGCCTGGTTGGATTTCGCGGGTGAGCAGTTCTTC.

Here the CDR3 DNA reads TGTGCCAGCAGTGCGGACAGGTCCCTCAATCAGCCCCAGCATTTT. Translated, it gives CASSADRSLNQPQHF. This sequence joins TRBV28 and TRBJ1-5; 7 bases are shared with TRBD1. The germline V gene has CDR1 MDHEN and CDR2 SYDVKM. The CDR3 spans 15 residues. Trimming took 5 bases from V and 3 from J; bases not matched to a gene: 7.

In this sample, this clone turned up a few times. CDR3 coding DNA: TGTGCCAGCAGCTTGGAACTCTCGGCTAGTAGTGAGCAGTTCTTC. Protein sequence: CASSLELSASSEQFF. The genes are TRBV5-4 and TRBJ2-1; D not certain. Germline assignment: CDR1 SGHNT and CDR2 YYREEE (reference sequence). The CDR3 totals 15 residues. The V end was cut by 0 bases, the J end by 9 bases, with 16 bases between.

With respect to this clone: A junction boundary mismatches the germline segment, possibly from a read error. The V and J genes are TRBV10-3 and TRBJ1-2, with D possibly matching TRBD1 (5 bases). Germline V CDR1 and CDR2: ENHRY, SYGVKD. The CDR3 has 14 amino acids. In DNA, the CDR3 is TGTGCCACCCATCGCGACAGCGTTACCTATGGCCACACCTTC. The encoded protein is CATHRDSVTYGHTF.

The chain uses TRBV4-2 and TRBJ2-7; 7 nucleotides align to TRBD1. The germline gives CDR1 LGHNA, CDR2 YNFKEQ. This CDR3 spans 14 amino acids. The V gene end was trimmed by 0 bases and the J gene end by 9 bases; junction bases not matched to a gene: 8. CDR3 sequence reads: CASSQDGTVNGQYF. CDR3 in DNA: TGTGCCAGCAGCCAAGATGGGACAGTTAACGGGCAGTACTTC.

This rearrangement joins TRBV7-9 to TRBJ2-6; perhaps TRBD2 as D (7 bases). The V end lost 5 bases, the J end lost 1 base, and 21 bases lay between the germline ends. The CDR3 has 19 residues. Germline V gives CDR1 SEHNR, CDR2 FQNEAQ (reference sequence). The CDR3 nucleotides read TGTGCCAGCAGCCCACAGGAGGGGGGGGGTAGGTCTGGGGCCAACGTCCTGACTTTC. Translated: CASSPQEGGGRSGANVLTF.

The chain uses TRBV10-3 and TRBJ1-2, with TRBD1 matching 10 bases. Germline V CDR1 and CDR2: ENHRY, SYGVKD. The J segment lost 8 bases and the V segment lost 1 base, leaving 4 bases of the junction unmatched. The CDR3 is made up of 14 amino acids. As DNA, the CDR3 is TGTGCCATCAGTGAGTACGACAGGGGGCTCGGCTACACCTTC. It translates to CAISEYDRGLGYTF.

This rearrangement joins TRBV5-1 to TRBJ2-5; D might be TRBD1 (5 bases). V shed 0 bases and J shed 2 bases, with 11 bases lying between them. This CDR3 has 15 residues. Germline V CDR1 and CDR2: SGHRS, YFSETQ. This CDR3 reads CASSLVVGRQETQYF. CDR3 coding DNA: TGCGCCAGCAGCTTGGTGGTGGGGCGGCAAGAGACCCAGTACTTC.

J is TRBJ2-3 and V is TRBV29-1, with TRBD2 matching over 13 bases. Germline CDR1 reads SQVTM; CDR2 reads ANQGSEA. Trimming cost V 6 bases and J 7 bases; bases outside gene matches: 7. CDR3 size: 14 residues. CDR3 DNA sequence: TGCAGCGTCCCACTAGCGGGGGGGCACAATACGCAGTATTTT. It specifies CSVPLAGGHNTQYF.

This chain uses TRBV28 with TRBJ2-1; possible D gene TRBD1, 6 bases. V lost 5 bases, J lost 4 bases, and 12 bases lay in between. The CDR3 runs to 14 residues. CDR1 is MDHEN, CDR2 SYDVKM, per germline. The CDR3 bases are TGTGCCAGCAGTAGAGCAGGGGCGTACAATGAGCAGTTCTTC. This encodes CASSRAGAYNEQFF.

The rearrangement joins TRBV18 to TRBJ2-1; 11 positions agree with TRBD2. CDR3 length: 17 residues. J lost 1 base, V lost 2 bases, and 4 bases had no gene match. The germline CDR1 and CDR2 sequences are KGHSH and LQKENI. CDR3 sequence: CASSPFTSGSSYNEQFF. As DNA, the CDR3 is TGTGCCAGCTCACCATTCACTAGCGGGAGTTCCTACAATGAGCAGTTCTTC.

The gene calls are TRBV9 and TRBJ1-4; D unclear. This CDR3 has 17 amino acids. Germline assignment: CDR1 SGDLS and CDR2 YYNGEE. V lost 1 base and J 0 bases, leaving 13 bases between the germline ends. The CDR3 is CASSVTPEITTNEKLFF. CDR3 nucleotide sequence: TGTGCCAGCAGCGTAACCCCGGAGATTACAACTAATGAAAAACTGTTTTTT.

The genes are TRBV7-8 and TRBJ1-1; D perhaps matches TRBD1 (6 bases). CDR3 size: 15 residues. V lost 7 bases, J lost 3 bases, and 18 bases lay in between. CDR1 SGHVS and CDR2 FQNEAQ come from the germline V gene. CDR3 DNA: TGTGCCAGCACCTTTGGGGGGGGCGCAGACACTGAAGCTTTCTTT. It encodes CASTFGGGADTEAFF.